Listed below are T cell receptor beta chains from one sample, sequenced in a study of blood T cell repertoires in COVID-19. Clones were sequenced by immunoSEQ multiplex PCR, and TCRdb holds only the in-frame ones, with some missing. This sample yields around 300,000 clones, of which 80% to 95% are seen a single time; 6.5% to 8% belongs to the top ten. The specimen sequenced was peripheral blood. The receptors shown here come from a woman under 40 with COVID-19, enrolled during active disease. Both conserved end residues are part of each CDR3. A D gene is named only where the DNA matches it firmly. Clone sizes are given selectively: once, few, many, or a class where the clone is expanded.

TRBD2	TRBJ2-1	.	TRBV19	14	TGTGCCAGTAAGGGCGGGAGGGCCCTCGATGAGCAGTTCTTC	CASKGGRALDEQFF
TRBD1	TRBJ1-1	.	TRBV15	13	TGTGCCACCAGCACCCCAGGGGGGACTGAAGCTTTCTTT	CATSTPGGTEAFF
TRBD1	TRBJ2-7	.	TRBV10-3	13	TGTGCCATCAGCGGGACAGGGGCCTACGAGCAGTACTTC	CAISGTGAYEQYF
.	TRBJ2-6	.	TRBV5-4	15	TGTGCCAGCAGCTCCCCAGGGGCCGGGGCCAACGTCCTGACTTTC	CASSSPGAGANVLTF
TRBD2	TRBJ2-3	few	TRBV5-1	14	TGCGCCAGCAGCTTGACTAGCGGAACAGATACGCAGTATTTT	CASSLTSGTDTQYF
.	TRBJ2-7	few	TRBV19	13	TGTGCCAGTACAGACACGGGGGCCTACGAGCAGTACTTC	CASTDTGAYEQYF
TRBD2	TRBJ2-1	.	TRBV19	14	TGTGCCACCCGGCGGCTAGCGGAGGGGAATGAGCAGTTCTTC	CATRRLAEGNEQFF
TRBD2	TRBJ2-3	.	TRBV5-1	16	TGCGCCAGCAGCTTGGCCGTGACTAGCGGTTCAGATACGCAGTATTTT	CASSLAVTSGSDTQYF
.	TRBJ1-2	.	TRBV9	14	TGTGCCAGCAGCGCCGGCAGGGCTTACTATGGCTACACCTTC	CASSAGRAYYGYTF
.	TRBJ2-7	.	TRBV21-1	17	TGTGCCAGCAGCAAAGCGGAAGTACGGAGGAACTTGGACGAGCAGTACTTC	CASSKAEVRRNLDEQYF
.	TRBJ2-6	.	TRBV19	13	TGTGCCAGTAGGGGAGGTGGGGCCAACGTCCTGACTTTC	CASRGGGANVLTF
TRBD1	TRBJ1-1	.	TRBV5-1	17	TGCGCCAGCAGCTCCGGGACAGCGTTGGGGATGAACACTGAAGCTTTCTTT	CASSSGTALGMNTEAFF
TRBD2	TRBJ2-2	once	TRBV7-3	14	TGTGCCAGCAGCCCCAGCGGGAGCACCGGGGAGCTGTTTTTT	CASSPSGSTGELFF
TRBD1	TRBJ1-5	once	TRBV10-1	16	TGCGCCAGCATTTTTTCCGACAGGGAGGGCAATCAGCCCCAGCATTTT	CASIFSDREGNQPQHF
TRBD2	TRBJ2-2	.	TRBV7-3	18	TGTGCCAGCAGCCCTATTTTAGCGGGAGTGAGGAACACCGGGGAGCTGTTTTTT	CASSPILAGVRNTGELFF
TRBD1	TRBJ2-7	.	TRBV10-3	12	TGTGCCATAAGGGACAGCTCCTACGAGCAGTACTTC	CAIRDSSYEQYF
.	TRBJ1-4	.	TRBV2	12	TGTGCCAGCAGTAGGGAGGGAGAAAAACTGTTTTTT	CASSREGEKLFF
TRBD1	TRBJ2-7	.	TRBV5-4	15	TGTGCCAGCAGCTTGGCCGGGACAGAATCCTACGAGCAGTACTTC	CASSLAGTESYEQYF
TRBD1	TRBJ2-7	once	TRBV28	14	TGTGCCAGCAGTCGTAACAGGGGAAACTACGAGCAGTACTTC	CASSRNRGNYEQYF
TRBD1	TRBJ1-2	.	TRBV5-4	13	TGTGCCAGCAGCTTTGACAGGGGGGTTGGCTACACCTTC	CASSFDRGVGYTF
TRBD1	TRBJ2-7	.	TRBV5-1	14	TGCGCCAGCAGCTTGGGGACAGGGGTCTACGAGCAGTACTTC	CASSLGTGVYEQYF
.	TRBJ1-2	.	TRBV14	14	TGTGCCAGCAGCCAAACCAGGGTAGTAGGCGGCTACACCTTC	CASSQTRVVGGYTF
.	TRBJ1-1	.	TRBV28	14	TGTGCCAGCAGTTTTATCGGGGTGCAGACTGAAGCTTTCTTT	CASSFIGVQTEAFF
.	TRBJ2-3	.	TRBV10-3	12	TGTGCCATCAGCTCCTACACAGATACGCAGTATTTT	CAISSYTDTQYF
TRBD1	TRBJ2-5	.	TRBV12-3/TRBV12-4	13	TGTGCCAGCAGCCGGACAGGGAAAGAGACCCAGTACTTC	CASSRTGKETQYF
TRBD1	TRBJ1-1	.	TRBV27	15	TGTGCCAGCAGTTTCTCGGGACAGGGTATCTCTGAAGCTTTCTTT	CASSFSGQGISEAFF
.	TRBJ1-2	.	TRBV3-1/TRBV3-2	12	TGTGCCAGCAGCCAAGAGGTACAGAACTACACCTTC	CASSQEVQNYTF
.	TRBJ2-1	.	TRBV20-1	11	TGCAGTGCTTCCCCCTACGATGAGCAGTTCTTC	CSASPYDEQFF
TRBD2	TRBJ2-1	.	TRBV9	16	TGTGCCAGCAGCGCACCCGGGACTAGCGGCTACAATGAGCAGTTCTTC	CASSAPGTSGYNEQFF
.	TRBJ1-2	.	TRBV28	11	TGTGCCAGCAGTTGGCCCCGTGGCTACACCTTC	CASSWPRGYTF
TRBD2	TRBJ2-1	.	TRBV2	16	TGTGCCAGCAGGGACGGAACTAGCGGGCCCGCCACGGAGCAGTTCTTC	CASRDGTSGPATEQFF
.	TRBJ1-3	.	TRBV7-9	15	TGTGCCAGCAGCTCGGAGGGTTACTCTGGAAACACCATATATTTT	CASSSEGYSGNTIYF
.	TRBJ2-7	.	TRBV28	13	TGTGCCCACGGGGGACCCGGGCCCTACGAGCAGTACTTC	CAHGGPGPYEQYF
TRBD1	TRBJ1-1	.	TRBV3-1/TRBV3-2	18	TGTGCCAGCAGCCAAGAGCCGGGACAGGGAGGTGGAAACACTGAAGCTTTCTTT	CASSQEPGQGGGNTEAFF
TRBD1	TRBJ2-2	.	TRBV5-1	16	TGCGCCAGCCTCCCCGGGGACAGGGGGAACACCGGGGAGCTGTTTTTT	CASLPGDRGNTGELFF
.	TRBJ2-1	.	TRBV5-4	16	TGTGCCAGCAGCTTGGAAGGGGGAGTGGTCTACAATGAGCAGTTCTTC	CASSLEGGVVYNEQFF
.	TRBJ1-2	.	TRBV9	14	TGTGCCAGCAGCGTAGGTCCAGATTCATATGGCTACACCTTC	CASSVGPDSYGYTF
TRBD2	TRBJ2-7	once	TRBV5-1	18	TGCGCCAGCAGCAACAATACCTTTGGACTAGCGGGAACCTACGAGCAGTACTTC	CASSNNTFGLAGTYEQYF
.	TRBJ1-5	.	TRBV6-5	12	TGTGCCAGCAGTCTGGGGGGGCAGCCCCAGCATTTT	CASSLGGQPQHF
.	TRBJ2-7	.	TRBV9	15	TGTGCCAGCAGCGAACACGGAGACTGGGCCTACGAGCAGTACTTC	CASSEHGDWAYEQYF